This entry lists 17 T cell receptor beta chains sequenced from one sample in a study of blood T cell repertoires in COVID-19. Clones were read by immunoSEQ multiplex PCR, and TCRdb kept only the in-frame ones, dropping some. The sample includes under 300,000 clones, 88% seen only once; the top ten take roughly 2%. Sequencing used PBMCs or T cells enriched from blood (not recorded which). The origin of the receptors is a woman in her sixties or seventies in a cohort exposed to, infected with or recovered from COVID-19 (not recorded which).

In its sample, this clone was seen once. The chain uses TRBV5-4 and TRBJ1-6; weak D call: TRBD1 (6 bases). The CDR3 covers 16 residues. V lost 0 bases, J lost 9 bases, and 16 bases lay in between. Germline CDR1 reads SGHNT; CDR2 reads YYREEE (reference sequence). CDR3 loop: CASSLDPGVSGSPLHF. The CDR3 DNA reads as TGTGCCAGCAGCTTGGACCCAGGGGTGAGTGGTTCACCCCTCCACTTT.

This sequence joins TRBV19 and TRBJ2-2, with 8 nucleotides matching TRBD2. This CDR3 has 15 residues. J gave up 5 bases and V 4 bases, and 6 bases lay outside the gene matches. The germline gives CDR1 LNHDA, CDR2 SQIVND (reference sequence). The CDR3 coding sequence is TGTGCCAGTAGTAGGACCCCGGGGGGGACCGGGGAGCTGTTTTTT. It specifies CASSRTPGGTGELFF.

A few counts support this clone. CDR3 protein: CSARTGNTIYF. The CDR3 DNA follows: TGCAGTGCTAGGACAGGAAACACCATATATTTT. The V and J genes are TRBV20-1 and TRBJ1-3, with D hard to call. The CDR3 sequence is 11 residues long. The germline V gene encodes CDR1 DFQATT and CDR2 SNEGSKA (reference sequence). With 3 bases removed from V and 4 bases from J, the gap between germline ends came to 4 bases.

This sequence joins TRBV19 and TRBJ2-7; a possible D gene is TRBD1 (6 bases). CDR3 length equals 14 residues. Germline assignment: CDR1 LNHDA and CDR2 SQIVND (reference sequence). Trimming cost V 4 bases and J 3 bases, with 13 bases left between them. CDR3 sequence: CASSTRDKIYEQYF. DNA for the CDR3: TGTGCCAGTAGTACCCGGGACAAGATCTACGAGCAGTACTTC.

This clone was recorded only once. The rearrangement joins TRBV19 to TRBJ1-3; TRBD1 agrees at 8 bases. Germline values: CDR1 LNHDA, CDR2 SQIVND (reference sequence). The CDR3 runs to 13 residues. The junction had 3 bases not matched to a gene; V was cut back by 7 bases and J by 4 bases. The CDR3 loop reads CASNRGAGNTIYF. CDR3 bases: TGTGCCAGTAACAGGGGGGCCGGAAACACCATATATTTT.

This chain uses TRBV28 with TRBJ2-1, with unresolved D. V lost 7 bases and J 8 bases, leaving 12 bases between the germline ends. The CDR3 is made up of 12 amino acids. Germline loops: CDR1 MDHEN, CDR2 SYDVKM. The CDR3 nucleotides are TGTGCCAGCACCTCTACCGAGGATGAGCAGTTCTTC. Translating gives CASTSTEDEQFF. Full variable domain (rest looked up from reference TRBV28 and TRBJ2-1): DVKVTQSSRYLVKRTGEKVFLECVQDMDHENMFWYRQDPGLGLRLIYFSYDVKMKEKGDIPEGYSVSREKKERFSLILESASTNQTSMYLCASTSTEDEQFFGPGTRLTVL.

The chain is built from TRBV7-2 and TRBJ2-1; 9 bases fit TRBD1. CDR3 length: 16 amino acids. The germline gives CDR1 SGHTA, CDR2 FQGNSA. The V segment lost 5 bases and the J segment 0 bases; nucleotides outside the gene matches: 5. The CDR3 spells CASSPLGQGSYNEQFF. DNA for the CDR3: TGTGCCAGCAGCCCCCTGGGACAGGGCTCCTACAATGAGCAGTTCTTC.

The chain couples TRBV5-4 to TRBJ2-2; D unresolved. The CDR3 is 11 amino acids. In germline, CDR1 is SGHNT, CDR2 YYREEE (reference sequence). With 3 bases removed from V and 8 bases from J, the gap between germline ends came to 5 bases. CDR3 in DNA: TGTGCCAGCAGCTCCCGGGGGGAGCTGTTTTTT. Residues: CASSSRGELFF.

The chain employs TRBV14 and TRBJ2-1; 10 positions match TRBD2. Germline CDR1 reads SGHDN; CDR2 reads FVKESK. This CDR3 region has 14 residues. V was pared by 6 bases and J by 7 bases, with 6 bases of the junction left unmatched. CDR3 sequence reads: CASRAGGPGNEQFF. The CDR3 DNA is TGTGCCAGCAGAGCGGGAGGGCCCGGGAATGAGCAGTTCTTC.

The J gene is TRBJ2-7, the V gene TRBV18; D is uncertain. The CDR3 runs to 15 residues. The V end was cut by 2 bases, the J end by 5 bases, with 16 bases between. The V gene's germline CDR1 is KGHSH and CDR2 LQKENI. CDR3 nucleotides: TGTGCCAGCTCACCAACCGCGCCGGGTATTAACGAGCAGTACTTC. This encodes CASSPTAPGINEQYF.

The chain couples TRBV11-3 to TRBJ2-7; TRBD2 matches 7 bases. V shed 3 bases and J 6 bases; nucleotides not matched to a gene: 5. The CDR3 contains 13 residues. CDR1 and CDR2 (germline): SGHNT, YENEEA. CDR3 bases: TGTGCCAGCAGCTTGGGGACTACTGGCGAGCAGTACTTC. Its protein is CASSLGTTGEQYF.

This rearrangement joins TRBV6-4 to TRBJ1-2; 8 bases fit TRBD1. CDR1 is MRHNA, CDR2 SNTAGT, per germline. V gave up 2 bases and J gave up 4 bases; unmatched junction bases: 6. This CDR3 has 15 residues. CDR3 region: CASSDPAGGTYGYTF. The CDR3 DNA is TGTGCCAGCAGTGACCCGGCAGGGGGCACCTATGGCTACACCTTC.

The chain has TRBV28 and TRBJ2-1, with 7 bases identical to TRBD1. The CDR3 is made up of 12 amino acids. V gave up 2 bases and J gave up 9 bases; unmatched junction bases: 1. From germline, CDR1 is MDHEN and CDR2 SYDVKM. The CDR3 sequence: CASSLQGVEQFF. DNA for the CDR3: TGTGCCAGCAGTTTACAGGGGGTTGAGCAGTTCTTC.

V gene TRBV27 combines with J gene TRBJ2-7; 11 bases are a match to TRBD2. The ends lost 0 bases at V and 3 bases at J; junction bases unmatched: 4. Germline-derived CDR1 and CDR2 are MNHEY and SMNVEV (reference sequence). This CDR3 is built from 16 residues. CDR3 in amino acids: CASSLSGTSGLYEQYF. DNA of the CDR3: TGTGCCAGCAGTTTATCGGGGACTAGCGGCCTCTACGAGCAGTACTTC.

The CDR3 loop reads CASSDRDSPYEQYF. The CDR3 DNA reads as TGTGCCAGCAGCGACCGGGACAGTCCCTACGAGCAGTACTTC. The rearrangement links TRBV13 to TRBJ2-7; TRBD1 agrees at 7 bases. The CDR3 consists of 14 residues. The junction had 6 bases not matched to a gene; V was cut back by 5 bases and J by 2 bases. Germline V gene data show CDR1 as PRHDT and CDR2 as FYEKMQ (reference sequence).

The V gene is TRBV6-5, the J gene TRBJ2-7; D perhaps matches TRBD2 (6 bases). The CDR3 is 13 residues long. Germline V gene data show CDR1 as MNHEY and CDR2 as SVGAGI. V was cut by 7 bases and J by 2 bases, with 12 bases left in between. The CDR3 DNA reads TGTGCCAGCAAGGGGACTCTCACCTACGAGCAGTACTTC. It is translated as CASKGTLTYEQYF.

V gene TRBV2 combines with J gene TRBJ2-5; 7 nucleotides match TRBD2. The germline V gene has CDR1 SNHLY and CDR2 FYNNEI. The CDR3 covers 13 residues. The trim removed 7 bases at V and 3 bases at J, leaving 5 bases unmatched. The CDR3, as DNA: TGTGCCAGCAACCGGGAGGTTGAAGAGACCCAGTACTTC. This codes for CASNREVEETQYF.